The sequence of this T cell receptor beta chain was determined in a study of cytomegalovirus exposure and HLA in healthy donors (dated by TCRdb to between 2016 and 2019). Study-level background: An earlier analysis of around 600 of the donors reported 250 to 300 Gb of sequence data and around 110 million unique TCR beta sequences from about 200 million T cells. An early release covering roughly 580 HLA-typed donors comprised approximately 290 gigabases of sequencing data and tens of millions of unique TCR sequences. Of the roughly 390 genotyped donors, less than 90% were placed in the genetic ancestry cluster associated with self-reported Caucasian donors. The study aimed to test whether cataloging public T cell receptors could reveal signatures of past pathogen exposure. Using immunosequencing, the study profiled T cell repertoires from 500 to 800 subjects and related those repertoires to cytomegalovirus serostatus. Along with the approximately 700-subject first cohort, a separate validation cohort of over 90 different subjects was used. To predict cytomegalovirus infection status, the study brought together high-throughput TCR immunosequencing, statistical association of individual TCRs with disease status, and machine learning. A later analysis re-analyzed previously published TCR beta repertoires from 650 to 800 donors and added high-resolution HLA genotyping to study TCR occurrence patterns. In the later analysis, no new phenotypic data were used to find candidate immune exposures; instead, reliance was placed on TCR beta sequences and their occurrence across donors. To decide whether each TCR beta V gene segment behaved as functional or pseudogenic, an earlier analysis of some 600 of the donors relied on high-throughput TCR beta sequencing. Donor age, sex, ethnicity and CMV serostatus were collected together with the repertoire data. A later genetic analysis took genome-wide SNP genotypes for about three fifths of the 666 donors and used that subset as a discovery cohort. All discovery cohort repertoires had been generated on a single sequencing platform. Both class I and class II loci were covered by HLA typing, at four-digit resolution. The number of typed donors differed by locus: about 620-640 for A, B, C, DRB1 and DQB1; approximately 530 for DQA1; 606 for DPA1; and some 450 for DPB1. Roughly 5 DR-DQ haplotypes were handled as single units for association and clustering, since linkage in the cohort was strong. Among over 350 genotyped donors of the cohort, an average of around 240,000 unique TCR beta nucleotide sequences were sequenced per donor, 15% to 20% of them non-productive. The paper's findings and limits, for the study overall: According to a later analysis, TCR association rates differed among HLA loci, with DRB1 alleles showing the most associated TCRs and HLA-C alleles showing the fewest. According to the authors, the approach could potentially be generalized to other disease states and immunological phenotypes. A cluster of highly shared sequence variants was judged likely to represent a technical artifact of the sequencing pipeline. A later analysis found that most CMV-associated TCR beta chains appeared HLA-restricted, with HLA associations seemingly driven largely by CMV exposure. A total of 150 to 200 TCR beta chains were listed by the study as associated with cytomegalovirus. In an earlier analysis of fewer than 700 of the donors, most TCR beta V segments appeared in productive rearrangements about 87% or about 30% of the time, broadly matching IMGT annotations. Most TCR sequences were seen in very few donors, while some public TCRs were found in many individuals. Because HLA typing was missing for some donors at each locus, association tests included only the typed subset. In a later analysis, HLA-associated TCR beta chains were found to be more clonally expanded and to have lower generation probabilities than equally common non-associated chains. The cohort was sequenced for TCR beta chains only, and without alpha or paired-chain data the features that could be detected were limited. Some IMGT-functional V segments, including TRBV6-2 and TRBV6-3, could not be distinguished by the 87-base-pair reads and were therefore excluded. In vitro tests confirmed that three of the cytomegalovirus-associated TCR beta chains recognize cytomegalovirus antigens. The only immune exposure information available for the cohort was CMV serostatus. Assigning TCR associations to individual alleles was difficult when HLA alleles, especially DR and DQ, strongly co-occurred. V-gene and J-gene trimming of TCR beta chains was associated with a missense DCLRE1C variant in a later genetic analysis, and the association was replicated in an independent cohort. A later analysis reported that several top co-occurrence clusters appeared linked to parvovirus B19, influenza, CMV and Epstein-Barr virus. Roughly uniform sequencing depth across donors was assumed in presence/absence analyses, although this assumption may not hold. The earlier analysis of some 540 of the donors excluded around 17 rarely observed V segments, including chromosome 9 orphons, because counts were too low. The classifier was reported to diagnose cytomegalovirus status with high specificity and sensitivity in both the original cohort and the validation cohort. A later analysis associated about 17,000 TCR beta sequences with specific HLA alleles at a false discovery rate of 0.05. A further reported finding was that TCR beta sequences accurately predicted the HLA-A and HLA-B alleles for most subjects in the first cohort. Correlated functional status among segregating V segments might be attributable to linkage disequilibrium, but an unknown experimental factor could not be ruled out. A later genetic analysis reported fewer N-insertions in productive TCRs among donors in an Asian-associated ancestry cluster than the roughly 720-donor mean.

The method behind the library was the immunoSEQ multiplex PCR assay. For the multiplex PCR, a mixture combining 60 forward primers for TCR Vbeta segments and 13 reverse primers for TCR Jbeta segments was used. The CDR3 region of rearranged TCR beta genes was amplified from genomic DNA by a multiplex PCR assay. Amplified TCR beta libraries were sequenced as 87-base-pair reads on the Illumina HiSeq System. As for how the authors treated the data: A later analysis tallied roughly 78 million unique TCR beta chains across the 660 or so repertoires, and around 9.9 million of those chains were shared by two or more donors. To remove PCR and sequencing errors, raw reads were error-corrected and collapsed into unique sequences using a nearest-neighbor algorithm that merged closely related sequences. V, D and J gene segments were assigned by aligning CDR3 sequences to IMGT reference sequences. Each retained sequence needed at least a six-nucleotide match to both a V gene segment and a J gene segment. A rearrangement was called productive if the CDR3 had no stop codons and remained in frame with V and J, and every other rearrangement was called non-productive. Following IMGT convention, CDR3 was defined as the stretch from the second conserved V-encoded cysteine to the conserved J-encoded phenylalanine. The earlier analysis of about 560 of the donors excluded any sequence lacking an unambiguous match to a single V gene segment. An earlier analysis of about 600 of the donors called V segments functional above 56.7% productive rearrangements and segregating when the between-donor standard deviation exceeded 5%. A statistical classification framework was developed to diagnose cytomegalovirus status using the catalog of TCR beta chain sequences. In a later analysis, V and J genes were assigned by comparing TCR nucleotide sequences against IMGT/GENE-DB human TR gene sequences. Using the TCRdist pipeline, a later analysis assigned CDR3 sequences along with most-parsimonious VDJ recombination scenarios. In a later analysis, each TCR beta chain was defined by its CDR3 amino acid sequence together with its V-gene family, and reads lacking a unique V-gene family were excluded. A later analysis removed 550 to 700 highly shared, low-generation-probability nucleotide sequences to deal with suspected cross-contamination and a sequencing artifact. In a later analysis, a clonal expansion index for each public chain was calculated from normalized within-repertoire ranks of inferred template counts. Generation probabilities in a later analysis came from a VDJ recombination model fitted to out-of-frame rearrangements, and those results were checked against IGoR. In a later analysis, TCR-TCR, TCR-HLA and TCR-CMV co-occurrence was scored with hypergeometric tests, and a repertoire-size bias correction was applied to TCR pairs. In a later analysis, false discovery rates were estimated by permuting HLA or CMV assignments 20 times. In a later analysis, co-occurring TCRs were grouped using DBSCAN, with TCRdist sequence similarity added in when clustering inside HLA-allele-positive subsets. For co-occurrence clustering, repertoires with fewer than 30,000 or more than 120,000 public chains were excluded, along with a handful of repertoires with anomalous nucleotide sharing. TCRdb re-hosts the immuneACCESS table, in-frame sequences only. Its copies lack some clones; in the studies checked, an unresolved V gene accounts for under half of them, and the cause for the rest is not known. V and J calls plus clone size are reproduced from that table; the DNA served to infer D and trimming. The sample table on file contains 150,000 to 250,000 clones. 0.74% of the sample is in the top ten clones.

Points on this clone: No cognate antigen has been identified for it.

In total, about 650 healthy bone marrow donors made up the cohort. At the time of sampling, every cohort member was nominally healthy, though immune exposures that went unrecorded were likely present. The donor was CMV seronegative and belonged to the group of over 300 seronegative cohort members. A peripheral blood sample was provided by each donor, and peripheral blood mononuclear cells were used for TCR beta sequencing. Genomic DNA was extracted from the blood cell samples with the Qiagen DNeasy Blood Extraction Kit. The CDR3 starts with the cysteine, ends with the phenylalanine, and has 13 residues. Only CDR3 DNA is held: 39 bases, read in frame from base 1. V is pared back by 5 bases and J by 4 bases, with 10 bases lying between the germline termini. CDR1 and CDR2 (SGHNT, YENEEA) derive from the germline V gene.

In this chain, TRBV11-3 is recombined with TRBJ2-3; the D gene identity is not certain. Sequenced: PBMCs. This clonotype was sampled from a boy aged 5-17 years in good health and CMV-seronegative. DNA sequence: TGTGCCAGCAGCCCTAGGTTTTCAGATACGCAGTATTTT. Its translation reads: CASSPRFSDTQYF.